The T cell receptor beta chain under discussion was sequenced for a study of shared clonotypes between healthy human individuals. The data were produced by immunoSEQ multiplex PCR, yet TCRdb's version contains in-frame clones alone and is incomplete. The repertoire includes roughly 2,000,000 clones, just under 95% of them detected once, and around 1.8% sits in the top ten. CDR1 SGDLS and CDR2 YYNGEE come from the germline V gene. Trimming cost V 4 bases and J 2 bases, with 27 bases left between them. The CDR3 covers 19 residues. With respect to this clone: Its matching antigen is unknown.

Naive CD8 isolation took CD45RO-negative cells positively selected for CCR7 and excluded terminally differentiated effector memory CD45RA+ cells. General study findings and limits: Donor clonotype sharing was expected to depend on sequencing depth.

The sample taken for sequencing was naive CD8+ T cells from PBMCs. This receptor was taken from a man younger than 30 in good health. Some clones in this sample may be carry-over from other donors' samples. The gene calls are TRBV9 and TRBJ1-1, with D possibly TRBD1 on 6 matching bases. CDR3 in DNA: TGTGCCAGCAGCACTATAAGCGCTCCAAGGGACAATTCAAACACTGAAGCTTTCTTT. Translating it yields CASSTISAPRDNSNTEAFF.